These 16 T cell receptor beta chains were sequenced from one sample in a study of blood T cell repertoires in COVID-19. Clones were sequenced by immunoSEQ multiplex PCR, and TCRdb holds only the in-frame ones, with some missing. The sample yields about 120,000 clones, around 81% seen once. The sample comprised peripheral blood. Receptor source: a man between 65 and 85 years old with acute or convalescent COVID-19.

The chain links TRBV4-3 to TRBJ1-4; maybe TRBD1 (5 bases). CDR3 length: 15 amino acids. The germline V gene encodes CDR1 LGHNA and CDR2 YSLEER. V lost 3 bases to trimming and J lost 7 bases, with 15 bases between them. The CDR3 here is CASSQSPGEGEKLFF. DNA for the CDR3: TGCGCCAGCAGCCAGAGTCCGGGGGAGGGTGAAAAACTGTTTTTT.

The gene calls are TRBV19 and TRBJ1-2; 9 nucleotides agree with TRBD1. There are 14 residues in the CDR3. V lost 4 bases and J lost 5; bases outside the gene matches: 5. CDR1 is LNHDA and CDR2 is SQIVND in the germline V gene (reference sequence). In DNA, the CDR3 is TGTGCCAGTAGTAGGACAGGGGAGTTGTATGGCTACACCTTC. Its translation is CASSRTGELYGYTF.

This rearrangement joins TRBV19 to TRBJ1-6; weak D call: TRBD1 (5 bases). Germline lookup yields CDR1 LNHDA and CDR2 SQIVND (reference sequence). The CDR3 loop spans 15 amino acids. Trimming took 5 bases from V and 9 from J, leaving 17 bases between them. The CDR3 sequence: CASSSFGGMVSPLHF. CDR3 nucleotide sequence: TGTGCCAGTAGTTCCTTCGGGGGGATGGTTTCACCCCTCCACTTT.

This clone has just one count. The V gene is TRBV4-3, the J gene TRBJ1-5; 8 nucleotides match TRBD1. The junction had 10 bases not matched to a gene; V was cut back by 0 bases and J by 9 bases. The CDR3 runs 16 residues. Germline-derived CDR1 and CDR2 are LGHNA and YSLEER. CDR3 nucleotides: TGCGCCAGCAGCCAAGATCGGCGGACAGGGTACGCGCCCCAGCATTTT. Translated: CASSQDRRTGYAPQHF.

This rearrangement joins TRBV2 to TRBJ1-5, with a possible D match to TRBD1 (5 bases). This CDR3 has 12 residues. The germline V gene has CDR1 SNHLY and CDR2 FYNNEI. Trimming took 7 bases from V and 7 from J, leaving 11 bases between them. The CDR3 sequence: CASTAGTQPQHF. Here the CDR3 DNA reads TGTGCCAGCACCGCGGGGACCCAGCCCCAGCATTTT.

V gene TRBV3-1 (or the pseudogene TRBV3-2) combines with J gene TRBJ2-1; TRBD1 agrees at 7 bases. J gave up 0 bases and V 3 bases, and 2 bases lay outside the gene matches. The CDR3 spans 15 residues. Per the germline V gene, CDR1 is LGHDT and CDR2 is YNNKEL (reference sequence). Here the CDR3 reads CASSQPGGSYNEQFF. As DNA, the CDR3 is TGTGCCAGCAGCCAGCCAGGGGGCTCCTACAATGAGCAGTTCTTC.

This chain uses TRBV6-1 with TRBJ1-5; D unresolved. The CDR3 runs to 14 residues. Germline assignment: CDR1 MNHNS and CDR2 SASEGT. V was shortened by 1 base and J by 6 bases, with 10 bases between the two germline ends. CDR3: CASSEGRAGQPQHF. The DNA for the CDR3 is TGTGCCAGCAGTGAAGGGAGGGCTGGTCAGCCCCAGCATTTT.

The CDR3 loop is CAWSRGNTIYF. The CDR3 DNA sequence: TGTGCCTGGAGTCGTGGAAACACCATATATTTT. The V and J genes are TRBV30 and TRBJ1-3; no clear D gene. V shed 2 bases and J shed 3 bases, with 2 bases lying between them. The germline V gene encodes CDR1 GTSNPN and CDR2 SVGIG (reference sequence). The CDR3 is 11 residues long.

V gene TRBV7-9 combines with J gene TRBJ1-1, with a tentative D call TRBD1 (5 bases). This CDR3 has 13 amino acids. Between the trimmed V and J ends, which lost 5 bases and 1 base, there was a span of 8 bases. Per the germline V gene, CDR1 is SEHNR and CDR2 is FQNEAQ (reference sequence). CDR3 sequence: CASSTTGNTEAFF. As DNA, the CDR3 is TGTGCCAGCAGCACAACAGGGAACACTGAAGCTTTCTTT.

This clone appeared a single time. The chain links TRBV5-1 to TRBJ2-3, with 7 bases matching TRBD1. The CDR3 covers 15 residues. J was trimmed by 2 bases and V by 1 base; bases with no gene match: 4. Looked up from germline, CDR1 is SGHRS and CDR2 is YFSETQ. CDR3 DNA: TGCGCCAGCAGCTTGCCGGGACAGTACACAGATACGCAGTATTTT. This gives the protein CASSLPGQYTDTQYF.

CDR3 sequence reads: CASSQEPGGYEQYF. In DNA, the CDR3 is TGCGCCAGCAGCCAAGAGCCGGGGGGGTACGAGCAGTACTTC. The rearrangement uses TRBV4-3 and TRBJ2-7; 8 nucleotides match TRBD2. V lost 0 bases to trimming and J lost 4 bases; unmatched junction nucleotides: 2. CDR3 size: 14 residues. CDR1 and CDR2 from the germline V gene are LGHNA and YSLEER.

This clone was seen a handful of times. This chain joins TRBV19 and TRBJ2-7, with 9 bases that match TRBD1. V gave up 6 bases and J gave up 3 bases; unmatched junction bases: 6. Looked up from germline, CDR1 is LNHDA and CDR2 is SQIVND (reference sequence). This CDR3 is built from 14 residues. The CDR3 DNA reads as TGTGCCAGTAGCGCCGGGACAGGGATCTACGAGCAGTACTTC. Its translation is CASSAGTGIYEQYF. Using reference TRBV19 and TRBJ2-7 for the parts outside the CDR3, the full variable domain is DGGITQSPKYLFRKEGQNVTLSCEQNLNHDAMYWYRQDPGQGLRLIYYSQIVNDFQKGDIAEGYSVSREKKESFPLTVTSAQKNPTAFYLCASSAGTGIYEQYFGPGTRLTVT.

The chain combines TRBV3-1 (or the pseudogene TRBV3-2) with TRBJ1-3; D is unresolved. Germline V CDR1 and CDR2: LGHDT, YNNKEL (reference sequence). The V end lost 2 bases, the J end lost 6 bases, and 5 bases lay between the germline ends. CDR3 length equals 12 residues. The CDR3 region has the DNA TGTGCCAGCAGCCAATCATCAAACACCATATATTTT. This translates into CASSQSSNTIYF.

This clone was detected only once. This CDR3 reads CASSDSLGGGGYGYTF. DNA for the CDR3: TGTGCCAGCAGTGACTCTTTGGGAGGGGGTGGCTATGGCTACACCTTC. The V call is TRBV6-4, the J call TRBJ1-2; D may be TRBD1 (6 bases). The CDR3 sequence is 16 residues long. Germline CDR1 and CDR2: MRHNA and SNTAGT. Deletions cut 0 bases from V and 4 bases from J, with 15 bases between.

The genes are TRBV19 and TRBJ1-2, with 11 bases lining up with TRBD1. In germline, CDR1 is LNHDA, CDR2 SQIVND (reference sequence). The CDR3 runs 16 residues. V lost 9 bases to trimming and J lost 0 bases; unmatched junction nucleotides: 9. The CDR3 region has the DNA TGTGCCAGCGACCGGACAGGGGGCTCAGCTAACTATGGCTACACCTTC. Protein: CASDRTGGSANYGYTF.

This clone turned up a few times. V gene TRBV14 combines with J gene TRBJ1-4, with D possibly TRBD1 on 6 matching bases. V was trimmed by 0 bases and J by 5 bases, leaving 10 bases between them. Germline CDR1 SGHDN, CDR2 FVKESK. The CDR3 spans 15 residues. CDR3 in amino acids: CASSQDRGWNEKLFF. The CDR3 DNA reads TGTGCCAGCAGCCAAGACAGGGGATGGAATGAAAAACTGTTTTTT.